These 3 T cell receptor beta chains were all obtained from the same sample, sequenced in a study of blood T cell repertoires in COVID-19. TCRdb keeps only in-frame clones here, not all; method: immunoSEQ multiplex PCR. There are around 150,000 clones in the sample; roughly 89% occur only once, and about a tenth lies in the top ten. Sequenced input: peripheral blood. These TCRs come from an older woman with COVID-19, enrolled during active disease.

V is TRBV6-5 and J is TRBJ2-1, with 9 nucleotides matching TRBD1. The CDR3 is 13 amino acids. V shed 6 bases, J shed 6 bases, and the junction held 3 bases outside the gene matches. The germline V gene has CDR1 MNHEY and CDR2 SVGAGI. In DNA, the CDR3 is TGTGCCAGCAGGGCGGGACAGGGCAATGAGCAGTTCTTC. Translation: CASRAGQGNEQFF.

The chain combines TRBV6-5 with TRBJ2-4; D may be TRBD2 (7 bases). V was pared by 0 bases and J by 9 bases, with 15 bases between. Germline V gene data show CDR1 as MNHEY and CDR2 as SVGAGI. The CDR3 contains 15 residues. The CDR3 region is CASSYSRGGAGIQYF. DNA for the CDR3: TGTGCCAGCAGTTACTCGAGGGGGGGAGCGGGCATTCAGTACTTC.

The chain couples TRBV7-8 to TRBJ2-7; D perhaps matches TRBD2 (7 bases). The germline V gene has CDR1 SGHVS and CDR2 FQNEAQ. The ends were cut back, 0 bases at V and 3 bases at J, with 15 bases in the middle. The CDR3 is 16 amino acids. The CDR3: CASSLARAGARYEQYF. The DNA for the CDR3 is TGTGCCAGCAGCTTAGCGCGGGCGGGGGCGCGCTACGAGCAGTACTTC.